This T cell receptor (beta chain) was sequenced in a study of T cells in Graves' hyperthyroidism and ophthalmopathy. Study-wide results and limits: Ophthalmopathy was model-predicted a median roughly 6.3 months pre-onset.

From RNA transcripts, TCR beta CDR3 regions were amplified. HTBI primers drove first-round RT-PCR of the TCR CDR3. TCRdb used MiXCR to reprocess the multiplex PCR reads, holding one entry per CDR3 protein. The data contain about 320,000 distinct CDR3 sequences, 15% to 20% of them singletons. Worth noting for this clonotype: Its antigen remains unknown.

The CDR3 is 15 amino acids. The germline V gene has CDR1 SGHRS and CDR2 YFSETQ. V was pared by 3 bases and J by 4 bases, with 8 bases of the junction left unmatched. The TCR comes from a man younger than 45 with Graves' hyperthyroidism. The sample was blood. The rearrangement links TRBV5-1 to TRBJ2-3, with 7 bases matching TRBD1. The CDR3: CASSSTGVVADTQYF. In nucleotides, the CDR3 is TGCGCCAGCAGCTCAACAGGGGTCGTCGCAGATACGCAGTATTTT.